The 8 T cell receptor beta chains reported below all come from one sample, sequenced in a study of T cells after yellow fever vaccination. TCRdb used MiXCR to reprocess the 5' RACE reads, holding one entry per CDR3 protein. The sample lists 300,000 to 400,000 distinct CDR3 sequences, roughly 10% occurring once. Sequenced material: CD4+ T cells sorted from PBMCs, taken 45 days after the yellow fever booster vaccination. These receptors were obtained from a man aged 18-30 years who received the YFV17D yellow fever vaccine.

DNA for the CDR3: TGTGCCAGCAGACGATTTTCGGATGGGGCGAATCAGCCCCAGCATTTT. Protein sequence: CASRRFSDGANQPQHF. The genes are TRBV6-5 and TRBJ1-5; tentative D call: TRBD1 (5 bases). Trimming took 6 bases from V and 4 from J, leaving 19 bases between them. Germline CDR1 reads MNHEY; CDR2 reads SVGAGI. CDR3 size: 16 residues.

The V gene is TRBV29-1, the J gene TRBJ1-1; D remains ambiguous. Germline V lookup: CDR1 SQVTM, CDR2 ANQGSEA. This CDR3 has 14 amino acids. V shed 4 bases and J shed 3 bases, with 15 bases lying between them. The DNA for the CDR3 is TGCAGCGTTGGACGGGGATTCTCCTACACTGAAGCTTTCTTT. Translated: CSVGRGFSYTEAFF.

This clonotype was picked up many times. The CDR3 nucleotides are TGTGCCAGCACCCCCCGGCAGGGGTCTTACACCGGGGAGCTGTTTTTT. Amino acids: CASTPRQGSYTGELFF. The V and J genes are TRBV7-9 and TRBJ2-2; D possibly corresponds to TRBD1 (6 bases). V was clipped by 7 bases and J by 3 bases, with 18 bases between them. The length of the CDR3 is 16 residues. Germline V gene sequence: CDR1 SEHNR, CDR2 FQNEAQ (reference sequence).

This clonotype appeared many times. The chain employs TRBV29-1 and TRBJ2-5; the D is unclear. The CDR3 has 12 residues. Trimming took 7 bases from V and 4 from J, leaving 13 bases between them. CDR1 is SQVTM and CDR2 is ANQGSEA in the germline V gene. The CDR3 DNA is TGCAGCGCGAGGCTGGGCCGAGAGACCCAGTACTTC. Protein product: CSARLGRETQYF.

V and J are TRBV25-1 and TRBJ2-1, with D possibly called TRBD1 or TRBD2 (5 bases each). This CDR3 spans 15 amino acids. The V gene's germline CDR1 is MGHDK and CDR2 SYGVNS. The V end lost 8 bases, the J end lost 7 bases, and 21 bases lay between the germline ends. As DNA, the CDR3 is TGTGCCAGCGGCACCTCCCTGGGGGTGGGGAATGAGCAGTTCTTC. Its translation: CASGTSLGVGNEQFF. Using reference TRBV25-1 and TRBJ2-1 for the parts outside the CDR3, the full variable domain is EADIYQTPRYLVIGTGKKITLECSQTMGHDKMYWYQQDPGMELHLIHYSYGVNSTEKGDLSSESTVSRIRTEHFPLTLESARPSHTSQYLCASGTSLGVGNEQFFGPGTRLTVL.

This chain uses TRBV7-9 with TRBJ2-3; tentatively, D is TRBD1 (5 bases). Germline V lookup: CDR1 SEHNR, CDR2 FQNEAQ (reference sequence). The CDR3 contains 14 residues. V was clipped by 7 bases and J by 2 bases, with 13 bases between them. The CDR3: CASTPDRNTDTQYF. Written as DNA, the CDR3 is TGTGCCAGCACCCCTGACAGAAACACAGATACGCAGTATTTT. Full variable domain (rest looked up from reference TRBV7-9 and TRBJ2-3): DTGVSQNPRHKITKRGQNVTFRCDPISEHNRLYWYRQTLGQGPEFLTYFQNEAQLEKSRLLSDRFSAERPKGSFSTLEIQRTEQGDSAMYLCASTPDRNTDTQYFGPGTRLTVL.

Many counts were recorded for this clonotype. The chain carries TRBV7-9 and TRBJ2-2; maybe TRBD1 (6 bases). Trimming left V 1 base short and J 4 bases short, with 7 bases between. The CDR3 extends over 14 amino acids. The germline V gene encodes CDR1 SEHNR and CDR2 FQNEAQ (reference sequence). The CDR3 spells CASSLGGGTGELFF. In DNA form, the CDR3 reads TGTGCCAGCAGCTTAGGAGGGGGCACCGGGGAGCTGTTTTTT.

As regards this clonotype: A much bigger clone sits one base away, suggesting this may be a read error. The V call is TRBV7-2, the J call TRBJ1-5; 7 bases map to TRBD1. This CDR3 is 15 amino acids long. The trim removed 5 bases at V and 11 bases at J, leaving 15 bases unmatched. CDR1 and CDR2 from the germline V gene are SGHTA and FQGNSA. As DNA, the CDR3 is TGTGCCAGCAGCCCATCCCCAGGGACAGTGGTGGCCCAGCATTTT. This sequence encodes CASSPSPGTVVAQHF.